This T cell receptor beta chain was identified during a study of blood T cells in healthy people across ages. The authors ran a second PCR of 7 to 11 cycles using a sample-barcoded 5' primer and a J-beta primer mix. Every cDNA was tagged by a template-switch adaptor with 12 random nucleotides. MiXCR was run by TCRdb on the 5' RACE reads, yielding one entry per CDR3 protein. There are around 1,000,000 distinct CDR3 sequences in the sample; 20% to 25% occur only once, and around 0.7% lies in the top ten. For this clonotype: No antigen is known for it.

The ends were cut back, 0 bases at V and 3 bases at J, with 10 bases in the middle. CDR1 is SGHVS, CDR2 FQNEAQ, per germline. CDR3 length equals 15 residues. Study-wide results and caveats: TCR beta diversity tracked closely with naive T cell percentage. Getting older went along with TCR beta diversity per million T cells dropping roughly linearly.

A further study also used this sample, focusing on T cells of mothers and their children. That paper adds: Overlap measured in related mother-child pairs was slightly, non-significantly higher than in unrelated pairs.

The chain joins TRBV7-8 to TRBJ2-3; the D is unclear. This TCR was sampled from a girl aged 2 to 10 in good health. The sample was blood. CDR3 nucleotides: TGTGCCAGCAGCTTAGCGATGGACCTTACAGATACGCAGTATTTT. This gives the protein CASSLAMDLTDTQYF.